This T cell receptor beta chain originates from a study of human T cells and chemical hapten exposure. V dropped 6 bases and J dropped 6; count of bases not matched to a gene: 11. CDR3 length equals 14 residues. Germline CDR1 and CDR2: DFQATT and SNEGSKA (reference sequence). MiXCR was run by TCRdb on the RACE reads, yielding one entry per CDR3 protein. There are around 120,000 distinct CDR3 sequences in the sample; approximately 15% occur only once, and 0.92% lies in the top ten. The time point here: patch test 1, 2 weeks after DPC sensitization. Regarding treatment: therapeutic diphenylcyclopropenone sensitization with weekly scalp DPC. This clonotype showed up just a few times.

This sequence originates from a man between 18 and 29 years old with alopecia areata. Some clones in this sample may be carry-over from other donors' samples. Specimen: whole blood, collected in connection with sensitization to the hapten diphenylcyclopropenone (DPC). V gene TRBV20-1 combines with J gene TRBJ1-5; 7 bases are shared with TRBD1. The CDR3 sequence is CSARRQGRGQPQHF. DNA of the CDR3: TGCAGTGCGAGAAGACAGGGCAGAGGTCAGCCCCAGCATTTT.